Shown below are 13 T cell receptor beta chains from a single sample sequenced in a study of blood T cell repertoires in COVID-19 (dated by TCRdb to 2020 to 2022). Library preparation was by the immunoSEQ multiplex PCR assay. TCRdb's version of the immuneACCESS table is confined to in-frame rearrangements and falls short of the full clone set. An unresolved V gene accounts for under half of the shortfall where checked; the remainder is of unknown origin. The sample includes fewer than 200,000 clones, with 80% to 90% observed a single time. More than 1% of the sample belongs to the ten largest clones. The sample comprised peripheral blood. Receptors were obtained from a man aged 35 to 55 with acute or convalescent COVID-19.

V and J are TRBV10-2 and TRBJ1-2; 7 positions match TRBD1. Trimming cost V 7 bases and J 2 bases; bases outside gene matches: 10. The CDR3 is 15 amino acids. CDR1 WSHSY and CDR2 SAAADI come from the germline V gene. The CDR3 coding sequence is TGCGCCAGCAAACAGGGGCCGATCTCCAACTATGGCTACACCTTC. It specifies CASKQGPISNYGYTF.

This clone was counted a single time. The chain recombines TRBV9 with TRBJ2-7; D uncertain. Deletions cut 4 bases from V and 7 bases from J, with 12 bases between. Germline CDR1 and CDR2: SGDLS and YYNGEE. The CDR3 contains 12 residues. In nucleotides, the CDR3 is TGTGCCAGCAGCACCGTCGGGTCGGAGCAGTACTTC. Translated: CASSTVGSEQYF.

A single count supports this clone. The V call is TRBV30, the J call TRBJ2-1; D remains ambiguous. Germline CDR1 reads GTSNPN; CDR2 reads SVGIG (reference sequence). This CDR3 spans 13 amino acids. The V end lost 8 bases, the J end lost 0 bases, and 11 bases lay between the germline ends. This CDR3 is CASDTHSYNEQFF. The CDR3 nucleotides read TGTGCCAGTGACACTCACTCCTACAATGAGCAGTTCTTC.

V usage is TRBV28 and J usage is TRBJ1-2, with a weak D call TRBD1 (6 bases). The germline V and J ends were trimmed by 6 bases and 2 bases, with 10 bases remaining between them. CDR3 length: 13 amino acids. Germline loops: CDR1 MDHEN, CDR2 SYDVKM. CDR3 region: CASSLDRNYGYTF. The CDR3 bases are TGTGCCAGCAGCCTTGACAGGAACTATGGCTACACCTTC.

This chain uses TRBV6-5 with TRBJ2-2; D call uncertain. Germline V gene data show CDR1 as MNHEY and CDR2 as SVGAGI. There are 14 residues in the CDR3. Trimming took off 6 bases at V and 1 base at J, with 9 bases between the two ends. CDR3 sequence reads: CASRGRWNTGELFF. The CDR3 region has the DNA TGTGCCAGCAGGGGCAGGTGGAACACCGGGGAGCTGTTTTTT.

The DNA for the CDR3 is TGTGCCAGCAACTTAGGGGGCCAGCCCCAGCATTTT. It encodes CASNLGGQPQHF. V is TRBV12-3 or TRBV12-4 and J is TRBJ1-5, with 7 positions matching TRBD1. This CDR3 has 12 residues. With 7 bases clipped from V and 7 bases from J, the junction kept 4 bases outside the gene matches.

The chain uses TRBV7-8 and TRBJ2-5; D might be TRBD1 (5 bases). CDR1 is SGHVS and CDR2 is FQNEAQ in the germline V gene. The CDR3 consists of 13 residues. V dropped 5 bases and J dropped 4 bases, with 11 bases sitting between them. CDR3 in DNA: TGTGCCAGCAGCCTAAGCAGGGTAGAGACCCAGTACTTC. It codes for CASSLSRVETQYF.

The chain couples TRBV5-1 to TRBJ1-3; no reliable D call. Trimming took 1 base from V and 1 from J, leaving 12 bases between them. Per the germline V gene, CDR1 is SGHRS and CDR2 is YFSETQ. The CDR3 sequence is 16 residues long. Here the CDR3 DNA reads TGCGCCAGCAGCTTGACCCTAGCGCTGTCTGGAAACACCATATATTTT. It yields the protein CASSLTLALSGNTIYF.

V usage is TRBV30 and J usage is TRBJ1-4; D is perhaps TRBD1 (6 bases). Looked up from germline, CDR1 is GTSNPN and CDR2 is SVGIG (reference sequence). Trimming cost V 4 bases and J 5 bases, with 14 bases left between them. The CDR3 length is 14 residues. The CDR3 bases are TGTGCCTGGAATACGGGACAAGTAAATGAAAAACTGTTTTTT. Its translation is CAWNTGQVNEKLFF.

The rearrangement uses TRBV4-2 and TRBJ1-5, with TRBD1 matching 8 bases. After removal of 5 bases from V and 7 bases from J, the junction contained 7 bases not matched to a gene. The CDR3 spans 14 residues. CDR1 and CDR2 from the germline V gene are LGHNA and YNFKEQ. CDR3 sequence (DNA): TGTGCCAGCAGCTCAGGACAGGGTGAGCAGCCCCAGCATTTT. Translation: CASSSGQGEQPQHF.

The chain's CDR3 is CASSLKQHNSPLHF. The CDR3, as DNA: TGCGCCAGCAGCTTGAAACAGCATAATTCACCCCTCCACTTT. The J gene is TRBJ1-6, the V gene TRBV5-1; D ambiguous. Trimming stripped 1 base from V and 5 bases from J, with 7 bases between. Germline CDR1 is SGHRS and CDR2 is YFSETQ. The CDR3 consists of 14 residues.

The V gene is TRBV6-2 or TRBV6-3, the J gene TRBJ1-2; D is unclear. Germline V gives CDR1 MNHEY, CDR2 SVGEGT. The CDR3 is 14 amino acids. The germline V and J ends were trimmed by 6 bases and 6 bases, with 17 bases remaining between them. The CDR3 coding sequence is TGTGCCAGCAGCCCGAATCGAGCCCTGGATGGCTACACCTTC. Amino acid sequence: CASSPNRALDGYTF.

The chain couples TRBV7-9 to TRBJ1-3; possibly TRBD1 for D (5 bases). The CDR3 is 15 amino acids. The germline CDR1 and CDR2 sequences are SEHNR and FQNEAQ (reference sequence). Trimming shortened V by 5 bases and J by 6 bases, and 17 bases separated the two germline ends. The CDR3 region is CASSEPTVNINTIYF. In DNA, the CDR3 is TGTGCCAGCAGCGAGCCGACAGTAAATATAAACACCATATATTTT.